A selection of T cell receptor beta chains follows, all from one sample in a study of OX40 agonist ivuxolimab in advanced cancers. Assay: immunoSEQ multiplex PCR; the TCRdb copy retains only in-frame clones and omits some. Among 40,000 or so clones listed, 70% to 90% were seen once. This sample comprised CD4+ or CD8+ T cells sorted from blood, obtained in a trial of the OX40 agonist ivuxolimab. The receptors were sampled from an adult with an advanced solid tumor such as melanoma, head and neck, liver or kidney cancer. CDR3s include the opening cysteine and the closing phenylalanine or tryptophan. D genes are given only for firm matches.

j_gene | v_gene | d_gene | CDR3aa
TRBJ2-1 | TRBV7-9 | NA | CASSPSLFAVPYAYNEQFF
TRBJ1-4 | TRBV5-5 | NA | CASSFGNSEKLFF
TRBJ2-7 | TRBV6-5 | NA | CASSYQAGTYEQYF
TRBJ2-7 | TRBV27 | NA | CASGRPGRDYEQYF
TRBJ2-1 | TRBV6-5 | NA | CASSYGRVKFF
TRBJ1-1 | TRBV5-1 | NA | CASSLGSGSGTEAFF
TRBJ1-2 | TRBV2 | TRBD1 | CASRGQADYGYTF
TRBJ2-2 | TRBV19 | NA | CASSIAGSHTGELFF
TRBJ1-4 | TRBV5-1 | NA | CASSPLYVATREKLFF
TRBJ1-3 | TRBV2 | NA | CASHGQFSGNTIYF
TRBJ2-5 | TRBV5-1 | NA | CASSLGQGGQETQYF
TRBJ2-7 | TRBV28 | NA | CASSLYQTPQYF
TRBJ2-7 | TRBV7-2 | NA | CASSPRRYEQYF
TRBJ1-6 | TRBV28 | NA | CASSPTHSPSPLHF
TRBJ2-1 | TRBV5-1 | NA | CASSFGWGNNEQFF
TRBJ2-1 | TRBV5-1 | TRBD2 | CASSLGGSTYNEQFF
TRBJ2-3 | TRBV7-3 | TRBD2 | CASSLVGGGASTDTQYF
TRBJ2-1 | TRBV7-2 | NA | CASSETSWEQFF
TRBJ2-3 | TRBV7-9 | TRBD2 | CASSRGLAVRTDTQYF
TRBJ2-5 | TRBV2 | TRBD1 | CASGDSWIQETQYF
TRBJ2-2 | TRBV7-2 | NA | CASSLGSSGELFF
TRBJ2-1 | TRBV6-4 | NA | CASSLRDTVYNEQFF
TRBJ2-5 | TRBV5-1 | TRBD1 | CASSLRDRGETQYF
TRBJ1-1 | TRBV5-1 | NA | CASSLSGPSSKPFF
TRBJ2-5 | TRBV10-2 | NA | CASNDYKGEETQYF
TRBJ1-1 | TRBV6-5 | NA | CASKSPPKGNTEAFF
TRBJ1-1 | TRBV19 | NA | CASSVSAPGYLLNTEAFF
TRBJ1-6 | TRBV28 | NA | CASSLGLKPRNNSPPHF
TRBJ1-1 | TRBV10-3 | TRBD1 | CAISEPGQGFGRAFF
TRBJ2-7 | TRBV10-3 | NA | CAISAFGEETYEQYF
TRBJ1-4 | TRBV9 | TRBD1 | CASSHRDSRTLNEKLFF
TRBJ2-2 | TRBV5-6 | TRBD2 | CASSNGLAQTGELFF
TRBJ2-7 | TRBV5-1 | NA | CASSSMDNGRMEQYF
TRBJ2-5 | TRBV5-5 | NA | CASSLTEETQYF